This paragraph reports one T cell receptor (beta chain). Its cognate antigen is unknown. The data stem from a study of T cells expressing NK-cell markers. UMIs accompanied the 5'RACE template switching by which TCR beta cDNA was made. TCRdb re-called the 5' RACE reads and catalogs CDR3 proteins one per entry, DNA excluded. The table lists some 140,000 distinct CDR3 sequences, with around 35% in the top ten. General study points: Researchers report these clonotypes also headed the CD3+CD56-NKG2C+ fraction in a handful of donors.

The receptor was isolated from a woman between 50 and 59 years old in good health. The sequenced sample was blood T cells: a sorted CD56 or NKG2C T cell subset, CD4+ or CD8+ T cells, or bulk PBMC T cells (not recorded which).

This CDR3 is CASRSPISYNEQFF. The chain joins TRBV2 to TRBJ2-1. CDR1 SNHLY and CDR2 FYNNEI come from the germline V gene. The CDR3 length is 14 residues.